Listed below are T cell receptor beta chains from one sample, sequenced in a study of shared clonotypes between healthy human individuals. Some clones are missing from TCRdb's copy, which holds only in-frame ones; the method was immunoSEQ multiplex PCR. The data hold some 380,000 clones, with about 96% observed a single time. Sequenced material: memory CD8+ T cells sorted from blood. The origin of the receptors is a man younger than 45 in good health. CDR3s include the opening cysteine and the closing phenylalanine or tryptophan. D genes are given only for firm matches. Clone sizes are given selectively: once, few, many, or a class where the clone is expanded.

clone size: -; J gene: TRBJ2-1; V gene: TRBV5-6; D gene: TRBD2; CDR3 DNA: TGTGCCAGCAGCCAAAGCGGGAGAGGACGAAATGAGCAGTTCTTC; CDR3 protein: CASSQSGRGRNEQFF
clone size: once; J gene: TRBJ2-2; V gene: TRBV19; D gene: -; CDR3 DNA: TGTGCCAGTAGTATCGCCGGGGTCTTTCCAACCGGGGAGCTGTTTTTT; CDR3 protein: CASSIAGVFPTGELFF
clone size: -; J gene: TRBJ2-7; V gene: TRBV10-2; D gene: TRBD1; CDR3 DNA: TGCGCCAGCAGGGGGACAGGGATAACCTACGAGCAGTACTTC; CDR3 protein: CASRGTGITYEQYF
clone size: once; J gene: TRBJ2-1; V gene: TRBV11-2; D gene: TRBD1; CDR3 DNA: TGTGCCAGCAGACCCCCTGGGACAGGTAAGAATGAGCAGTTCTTC; CDR3 protein: CASRPPGTGKNEQFF
clone size: -; J gene: TRBJ1-2; V gene: TRBV28; D gene: -; CDR3 DNA: TGTGCCAGCAGTTTCGGGACAAATGGCTACACCTTC; CDR3 protein: CASSFGTNGYTF
clone size: -; J gene: TRBJ1-3; V gene: TRBV6-1; D gene: -; CDR3 DNA: TGTGCCAGCACCTACAGTTTAAGCTCTGGAAACACCATATATTTT; CDR3 protein: CASTYSLSSGNTIYF
clone size: -; J gene: TRBJ2-3; V gene: TRBV5-6; D gene: -; CDR3 DNA: TGTGCCAGCAGCTTGGGGGCCGCAGATACGCAGTATTTT; CDR3 protein: CASSLGAADTQYF
clone size: -; J gene: TRBJ2-7; V gene: TRBV7-2; D gene: TRBD2; CDR3 DNA: TGTGCCAGCAGCTTGGCACTGGGACTAGCGGGAGTGTCGCACGAGCAGTACTTC; CDR3 protein: CASSLALGLAGVSHEQYF
clone size: -; J gene: TRBJ2-7; V gene: TRBV15; D gene: TRBD2; CDR3 DNA: TGTGCCACCAGCAGACTAGCGGGAGAGCAGTACTTC; CDR3 protein: CATSRLAGEQYF
clone size: -; J gene: TRBJ2-1; V gene: TRBV28; D gene: -; CDR3 DNA: TGTGCCAGCAGTTTTAATCCCGACCCCAATGAGCAGTTCTTC; CDR3 protein: CASSFNPDPNEQFF
clone size: -; J gene: TRBJ2-2; V gene: TRBV28; D gene: -; CDR3 DNA: TGTGCCAGCAGGGACTTCTTCACCGGGGAGCTGTTTTTT; CDR3 protein: CASRDFFTGELFF
clone size: -; J gene: TRBJ1-1; V gene: TRBV20-1; D gene: -; CDR3 DNA: TGCAGTGCTAGACAGGGTGAAGCTTTCTTT; CDR3 protein: CSARQGEAFF
clone size: -; J gene: TRBJ2-1; V gene: TRBV7-2; D gene: TRBD2; CDR3 DNA: TGTGCCAGCAGCTTAAGTCTAGCGGGAGCAGCGTTCTTC; CDR3 protein: CASSLSLAGAAFF
clone size: -; J gene: TRBJ2-1; V gene: TRBV30; D gene: -; CDR3 DNA: TGTGCCTGGAGTGTACGGGGGGCTCCCTACAATGAGCAGTTCTTC; CDR3 protein: CAWSVRGAPYNEQFF
clone size: -; J gene: TRBJ1-5; V gene: TRBV14; D gene: TRBD1; CDR3 DNA: TGTGCCAGCAGCCAAGATCTAGAGACAGGGGGCTGGATGGGAGTCAATCAGCCCCAGCATTTT; CDR3 protein: CASSQDLETGGWMGVNQPQHF
clone size: -; J gene: TRBJ2-7; V gene: TRBV6-5; D gene: TRBD1; CDR3 DNA: TGTGCCAGCAGTTACAACAGGGGGCTCGAGCAGTACTTC; CDR3 protein: CASSYNRGLEQYF
clone size: -; J gene: TRBJ2-7; V gene: TRBV11-2; D gene: -; CDR3 DNA: TGTGCCAGCAGCTGGCCCCACGACGAGCAGTACTTC; CDR3 protein: CASSWPHDEQYF
clone size: -; J gene: TRBJ1-2; V gene: TRBV28; D gene: -; CDR3 DNA: TGTGCCAGCAGTTTTGGAGGGGACTACACCTTC; CDR3 protein: CASSFGGDYTF
clone size: -; J gene: TRBJ2-5; V gene: TRBV4-1; D gene: -; CDR3 DNA: TGCGCCAGCAGTCTACGAAGGGGGGAGGAGACCCAGTACTTC; CDR3 protein: CASSLRRGEETQYF
clone size: -; J gene: TRBJ2-5; V gene: TRBV28; D gene: -; CDR3 DNA: TGTGCCAGCAGTTCTTCCCGCAGACAGGAGGAGTACTTC; CDR3 protein: CASSSSRRQEEYF
clone size: -; J gene: TRBJ2-3; V gene: TRBV28; D gene: TRBD2; CDR3 DNA: TGTGCCATCGGACCGGGACTAGCGGGAACCGGGGATACGCAGTATTTT; CDR3 protein: CAIGPGLAGTGDTQYF
clone size: -; J gene: TRBJ2-1; V gene: TRBV7-2; D gene: -; CDR3 DNA: TGTGCCAGCAGCTGGACTGTAGACAATGAGCAGTTCTTC; CDR3 protein: CASSWTVDNEQFF
clone size: -; J gene: TRBJ2-1; V gene: TRBV2; D gene: -; CDR3 DNA: TGTGCCACAGGGAAAACCCTGGCATGGGAGCAGTTCTTC; CDR3 protein: CATGKTLAWEQFF
clone size: -; J gene: TRBJ1-2; V gene: TRBV19; D gene: -; CDR3 DNA: TGTGCCAGTAGTAGGGACGGGAAGAACTATGGCTACACCTTC; CDR3 protein: CASSRDGKNYGYTF
clone size: -; J gene: TRBJ2-7; V gene: TRBV7-2; D gene: TRBD2; CDR3 DNA: TGTGCCAGCAGCCCGGGACTACCCTACGAGCAGTACTTC; CDR3 protein: CASSPGLPYEQYF
clone size: -; J gene: TRBJ1-1; V gene: TRBV18; D gene: -; CDR3 DNA: TGTGCCAGCTCACTAAAAACCACTGAAGCTTTCTTT; CDR3 protein: CASSLKTTEAFF
clone size: -; J gene: TRBJ1-2; V gene: TRBV28; D gene: -; CDR3 DNA: TGTGCCAGCAGTTTAAAACAAAACTATGGCTACACCTTC; CDR3 protein: CASSLKQNYGYTF
clone size: -; J gene: TRBJ2-3; V gene: TRBV5-1; D gene: -; CDR3 DNA: TGCGCCAGCAGGGTGGCAGGGAGAGATACGCAGTATTTT; CDR3 protein: CASRVAGRDTQYF
clone size: -; J gene: TRBJ2-3; V gene: TRBV19; D gene: -; CDR3 DNA: TGTGCCAGTAGTATGACCTCAGATACGCAGTATTTT; CDR3 protein: CASSMTSDTQYF
clone size: once; J gene: TRBJ2-4; V gene: TRBV4-2; D gene: -; CDR3 DNA: TGTGCCAGCAGCCCGAAGGGGGTAGGCGGGGACATTCAGTACTTC; CDR3 protein: CASSPKGVGGDIQYF
clone size: -; J gene: TRBJ1-2; V gene: TRBV6-1; D gene: -; CDR3 DNA: TGTGCCAGCAGTGACAGGGTGGGCGGCTACACCTTC; CDR3 protein: CASSDRVGGYTF
clone size: -; J gene: TRBJ1-1; V gene: TRBV7-2; D gene: -; CDR3 DNA: TGTGCCAGCAGCTTATTGGGCAGGAACACTGAAGCTTTCTTT; CDR3 protein: CASSLLGRNTEAFF
clone size: once; J gene: TRBJ2-2; V gene: TRBV7-6; D gene: TRBD2; CDR3 DNA: TGTGCCAGCAGCCCTACCAGCGGGACTAGTAAGACCGGGGAGCTGTTTTTT; CDR3 protein: CASSPTSGTSKTGELFF
clone size: -; J gene: TRBJ2-7; V gene: TRBV7-9; D gene: -; CDR3 DNA: TGTGCCAGCAGCTTAGGAAGGGGTTCCGACTACGAGCAGTACTTC; CDR3 protein: CASSLGRGSDYEQYF
clone size: -; J gene: TRBJ2-5; V gene: TRBV18; D gene: -; CDR3 DNA: TGTGCCAGCTCACCACAACAGGGTTTTCAAGAGACCCAGTACTTC; CDR3 protein: CASSPQQGFQETQYF
clone size: -; J gene: TRBJ1-1; V gene: TRBV2; D gene: -; CDR3 DNA: TGTGCCAGCAGCGCTCCGGGGGCTTTCTTT; CDR3 protein: CASSAPGAFF
clone size: -; J gene: TRBJ1-4; V gene: TRBV5-6; D gene: -; CDR3 DNA: TGTGCCAGTTCTAGGGGCAAAGAAAAACTGTTTTTT; CDR3 protein: CASSRGKEKLFF
clone size: -; J gene: TRBJ2-4; V gene: TRBV19; D gene: -; CDR3 DNA: TGTGCCAGTAGTTCCAGGGCGGACATTCAGTACTTC; CDR3 protein: CASSSRADIQYF
clone size: -; J gene: TRBJ1-1; V gene: TRBV28; D gene: -; CDR3 DNA: TGTGCCAGCAGTCAGTCCGGGCAGGGCAAAACTGAAGCTTTCTTT; CDR3 protein: CASSQSGQGKTEAFF
clone size: once; J gene: TRBJ1-2; V gene: TRBV5-8; D gene: -; CDR3 DNA: TGTGCCAGCAGCTTGGAAGGGGTGTATGGCTACACCTTC; CDR3 protein: CASSLEGVYGYTF
clone size: -; J gene: TRBJ2-5; V gene: TRBV9; D gene: -; CDR3 DNA: TGTGCCAGCAGCGTAGGGCGGAGGTGGGAGACCCAGTACTTC; CDR3 protein: CASSVGRRWETQYF
clone size: -; J gene: TRBJ2-1; V gene: TRBV7-9; D gene: -; CDR3 DNA: TGTGCCAGCAGCTTGGAGTATGAGCAGTTCTTC; CDR3 protein: CASSLEYEQFF
clone size: -; J gene: TRBJ2-3; V gene: TRBV5-5; D gene: -; CDR3 DNA: TGTGCCAGCAGCACTACGGACAGAGTAAGCACAGATACGCAGTATTTT; CDR3 protein: CASSTTDRVSTDTQYF
clone size: -; J gene: TRBJ1-2; V gene: TRBV6-1; D gene: -; CDR3 DNA: TGTGCCAGCAGTGAATTAGCGGGAGCCGGCTACACCTTC; CDR3 protein: CASSELAGAGYTF
clone size: -; J gene: TRBJ2-7; V gene: TRBV5-4; D gene: -; CDR3 DNA: TGTGCCAGCAGCTTGGAAGCTACTAGCTCCTACGAGCAGTACTTC; CDR3 protein: CASSLEATSSYEQYF
clone size: -; J gene: TRBJ2-7; V gene: TRBV28; D gene: -; CDR3 DNA: TGTGCCAGCAGTTTTAGGTACGAGCAGTACTTC; CDR3 protein: CASSFRYEQYF
clone size: -; J gene: TRBJ1-1; V gene: TRBV5-1; D gene: -; CDR3 DNA: TGCGCCAGCAGCTGGGGGCATCCGAACACTGAAGCTTTCTTT; CDR3 protein: CASSWGHPNTEAFF
clone size: -; J gene: TRBJ1-5; V gene: TRBV28; D gene: -; CDR3 DNA: TGTGCCAGCAATACCTCCGGCAGGCAGCCCCAGCATTTT; CDR3 protein: CASNTSGRQPQHF
clone size: -; J gene: TRBJ2-1; V gene: TRBV11-3; D gene: TRBD2; CDR3 DNA: TGTGCCAGCAGCTTAGGATCGTGGACGGGAGGTTTGGATGAGCAGTTCTTC; CDR3 protein: CASSLGSWTGGLDEQFF
clone size: -; J gene: TRBJ2-3; V gene: TRBV5-6; D gene: -; CDR3 DNA: TGTGCCAGCAGCTTGGTTGGGGTCGCAGATACGCAGTATTTT; CDR3 protein: CASSLVGVADTQYF
clone size: -; J gene: TRBJ1-5; V gene: TRBV2; D gene: -; CDR3 DNA: TGTGCCAGCTCTCAGGGGAGGGATCAGCCCCAGCATTTT; CDR3 protein: CASSQGRDQPQHF